The clone carrying this TCR beta chain was seen a few times. Measured with immunoSEQ multiplex PCR; TCRdb has only the in-frame clones, and not every one. The data show approximately 140,000 clones, 85% to 90% seen once. These data belong to a study of control samples from healthy donors and cancer patients. The sample was PBMCs. The clonotype was recovered from a man aged 45-65 years with head and neck cancer.

Here the CDR3 DNA reads TGTGCCAGCAGCCTCGGAGGGCCCCAGCATTTT. It specifies CASSLGGPQHF. This chain joins TRBV7-9 and TRBJ1-5; D not resolved. Germline CDR1 SEHNR, CDR2 FQNEAQ (reference sequence). The CDR3 contains 11 residues. The germline V and J ends were trimmed by 5 bases and 9 bases, with 8 bases remaining between them.